The text below deals with one TCR beta chain. No cognate antigen has been identified for it. The input lacks base qualities; no much larger clone sits a single base away. This entry belongs to a study of beta chain features in type 1 diabetes listed by TCRdb under 2018. Study-wide context: Patients and healthy donors did not differ in mean age, gender distribution, total cell number or subset yield. Across all samples, 107,917,701 sorted cells were examined, and cell number per subset correlated strongly with RNA yield. The study compared the TCRB repertoires of sorted circulating CD4+ T cell subsets in recently diagnosed type 1 diabetes patients with those in matched healthy donors. Naive and central memory subsets were obtained from all 30 or so donors, but regulatory and stem cell-like memory subsets were isolated from only 8 patients and 8 healthy donors. Findings and caveats that apply to the study as a whole: Because the HLA sub-analyses included only small numbers of individuals, any influence of HLA type on TCRB rearrangement was left unresolved. PCR might favor shorter templates, but patient and control samples were amplified and corrected together, so any skew would affect both groups equally. The naive, central memory and regulatory TCRB repertoires appeared to resemble one another more closely among patients than among healthy donors. A moderate but significant shortening of TCRB CDR3 length was observed in type 1 diabetes patients in all four CD4+ subsets. At VDJ recombination sites, patients with type 1 diabetes made fewer insertions and deleted more nucleotides, a pattern implying thymic rearrangement abnormalities. Because cDNA was sequenced instead of genomic DNA, activated cells with high expression could be over-represented, although the groups did not differ in activation or CD3 levels.

V is trimmed back by 5 bases and J by 3 bases, and the junction contains 5 bases that no gene match accounts for. Its CDR3 holds 15 amino acids, cysteine through phenylalanine. Only CDR3 DNA remains: 45 bases, in frame from the first base. For CDR1 and CDR2, the germline V gene (reference sequence) lists LNHNV and YYDKDF. The entire isolated RNA was reverse transcribed using the High Capacity cDNA Reverse Transcription Kit, and thus expressed TCRB transcripts were sequenced. Deep immunoSEQ sequencing was applied to naive, central memory and regulatory T cell samples, giving an average of about 3.7 million total reads per sample. After sorted cells were lysed in RLT buffer, RNA was extracted with DNase-treated RNeasy Micro or Mini kits, with the choice depending on cell number. To prevent cross-contamination, every cell subset was processed on its own, while patient and healthy donor samples were processed together. TCRB sequences were amplified from cDNA with the immunoSEQ multiplex PCR, producing 87-bp fragments spanning the CDR3 region. The amplicons were sequenced using the Illumina HiSeq platform. Per the authors' processing: PCR bias was computationally corrected using synthetic template baselines, reads within Hamming distance 2 were collapsed, and singletons that could not be merged were discarded. Reads were aligned against IMGT so that V, D and J genes, CDR3 length and insertions or deletions at six rearrangement sites could be assigned. Clonotype counts were normalized to sorted cell number within each subset before computing true diversity and Gini coefficients with the tcR R package. The overlap coefficient, calculated on TCRB nucleotide sequences, was used to quantify repertoire sharing. In TCRdb, the immuneACCESS table is reduced to in-frame sequences with V and J assigned. These tables do not hold every clone; where another copy was compared, an unresolved V gene accounts for under half, and the others remain unexplained. V, J and clone size reflect that table, while D and trimming were determined from the DNA. This sample comprises some 120,000 clones, 15% to 20% of them detected only once. Approximately 2.5% of the sample goes to the ten largest clones.

Each donor gave one peripheral blood draw, averaging about 100 mL, which was collected into heparinised tubes. Using a panel that included CD45RO, CCR7, CD25, CD127, CD95 and CD27, naive, central memory, regulatory and stem cell-like memory CD4+ T cells were sorted on a BD FACSAria II. Every sorted population had a purity above 98%. Right away, PBMCs were isolated by Lymphoprep density gradient centrifugation and were stained directly, with no culture step. Samples were stained and sorted in pairs, with one healthy donor and one patient per experiment, so that batch effects were minimized. The receptor was isolated from a man between 18 and 35 years old with type 1 diabetes. The sequence links TRBV15 to TRBJ2-3, with 10 bases in between that match TRBD1. What was sequenced was central memory CD4+ T cells from blood. The CDR3 amino acid sequence is: CATSGRQGATDTQYF. DNA sequence: TGTGCCACCAGCGGAAGACAGGGGGCAACAGATACGCAGTATTTT.